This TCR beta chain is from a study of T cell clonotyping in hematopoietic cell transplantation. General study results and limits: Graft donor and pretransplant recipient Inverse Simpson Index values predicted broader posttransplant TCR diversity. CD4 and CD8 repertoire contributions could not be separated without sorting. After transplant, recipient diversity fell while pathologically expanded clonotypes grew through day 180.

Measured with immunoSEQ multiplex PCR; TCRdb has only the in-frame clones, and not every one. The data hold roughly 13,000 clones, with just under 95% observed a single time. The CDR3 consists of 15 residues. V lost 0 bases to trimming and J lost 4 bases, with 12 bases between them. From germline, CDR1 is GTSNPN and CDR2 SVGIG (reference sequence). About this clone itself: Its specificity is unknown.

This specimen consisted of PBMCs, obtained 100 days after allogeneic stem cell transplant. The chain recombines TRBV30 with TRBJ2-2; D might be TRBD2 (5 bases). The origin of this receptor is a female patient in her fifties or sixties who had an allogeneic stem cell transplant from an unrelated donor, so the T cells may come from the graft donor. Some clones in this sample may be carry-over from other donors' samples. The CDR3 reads CAWSVTGLLTGELFF. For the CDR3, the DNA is TGTGCCTGGAGTGTCACTGGACTCCTCACCGGGGAGCTGTTTTTT. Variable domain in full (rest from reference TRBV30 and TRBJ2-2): SQTIHQWPATLVQPVGSPLSLECTVEGTSNPNLYWYRQAAGRGLQLLFYSVGIGQISSEVPQNLSASRPQDRQFILSSKKLLLSDSGFYLCAWSVTGLLTGELFFGEGSRLTVL.